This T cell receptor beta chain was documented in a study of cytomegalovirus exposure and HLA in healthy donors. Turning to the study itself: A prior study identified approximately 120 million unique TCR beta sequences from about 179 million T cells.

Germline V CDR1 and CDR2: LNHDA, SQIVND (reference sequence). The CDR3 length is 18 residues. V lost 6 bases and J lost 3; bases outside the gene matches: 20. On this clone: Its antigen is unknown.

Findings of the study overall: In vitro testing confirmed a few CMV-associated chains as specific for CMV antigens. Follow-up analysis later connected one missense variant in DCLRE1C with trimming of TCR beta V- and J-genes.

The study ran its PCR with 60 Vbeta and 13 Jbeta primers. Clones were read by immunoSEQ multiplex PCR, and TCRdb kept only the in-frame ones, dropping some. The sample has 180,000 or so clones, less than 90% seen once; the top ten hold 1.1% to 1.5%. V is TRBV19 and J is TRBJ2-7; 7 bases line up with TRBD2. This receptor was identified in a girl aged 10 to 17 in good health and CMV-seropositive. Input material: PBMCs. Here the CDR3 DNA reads TGTGCCAGTAGACCGGGACCTATGCAGAGCGGGGATGGCTACGAGCAGTACTTC. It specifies CASRPGPMQSGDGYEQYF.